These 9 T cell receptor beta chains originate from one sample sequenced in a study of blood T cell repertoires in COVID-19. Profiling relied on immunoSEQ multiplex PCR, and the TCRdb table lists in-frame clones only, not all of them. Of some 150,000 clones in the sample, around 84% were seen once. Sequenced: peripheral blood. Every receptor here comes from a human donor with acute or convalescent COVID-19. The donor label of this sample is uncertain.

The chain employs TRBV4-3 and TRBJ2-2, with D maybe TRBD2 (5 bases). In germline, CDR1 is LGHNA, CDR2 YSLEER. The CDR3 consists of 15 residues. V was pared by 0 bases and J by 7 bases, with 12 bases between. Here the CDR3 reads CASSQEEGRHGELFF. CDR3 DNA: TGCGCCAGCAGCCAAGAAGAGGGAAGACACGGGGAGCTGTTTTTT.

The chain's CDR3 is CASSMPGQRLGYGYTF. The DNA for the CDR3 is TGTGCCAGCAGCATGCCGGGACAGAGGTTGGGCTATGGCTACACCTTC. The chain recombines TRBV5-8 with TRBJ1-2, with 7 nucleotides matching TRBD1. This CDR3 spans 16 amino acids. V lost 4 bases, J lost 4 bases, and 13 bases stayed unmatched. Per the germline V gene, CDR1 is SGHTS and CDR2 is YDEGEE.

This clone was counted once. The V call is TRBV4-1, the J call TRBJ1-1; 8 bases are shared with TRBD1. The J segment lost 11 bases and the V segment lost 4 bases, leaving 15 bases of the junction unmatched. Looked up from germline, CDR1 is MGHRA and CDR2 is YSYEKL. CDR3 size: 15 residues. CDR3 DNA: TGCGCCAGCAGCCGATTGCCGGACAGGGCCTCTACGGCTTTCTTT. It yields the protein CASSRLPDRASTAFF.

This chain connects TRBV2 to TRBJ1-2; unclear D gene. Deletions cut 5 bases from V and 0 bases from J, with 7 bases between. Per germline, CDR1 SNHLY and CDR2 FYNNEI. This CDR3 has 13 residues. Here the CDR3 reads CASSLGANYGYTF. CDR3 sequence (DNA): TGTGCCAGCAGTCTGGGAGCTAACTATGGCTACACCTTC.

V is TRBV25-1 and J is TRBJ2-5, with D perhaps matching TRBD1 (5 bases). The germline CDR1 and CDR2 sequences are MGHDK and SYGVNS. V lost 1 base, J lost 3 bases, and 9 bases lay in between. The CDR3 totals 14 residues. The CDR3 loop is CASSEFKGEETQYF. The DNA of the CDR3 is TGTGCCAGCAGTGAATTTAAAGGGGAAGAGACCCAGTACTTC.

The chain couples TRBV10-3 to TRBJ2-3, with TRBD1 matching over 7 bases. The junction had 15 bases not matched to a gene; V was cut back by 7 bases and J by 11 bases. This CDR3 is 14 amino acids long. The germline CDR1 and CDR2 sequences are ENHRY and SYGVKD. The CDR3 protein is CAITSDRTVRRQYF. The DNA of the CDR3 is TGTGCCATCACCTCGGACAGGACTGTGAGGCGGCAGTATTTT.

The V and J genes are TRBV6-5 and TRBJ2-4, with 7 nucleotides matching TRBD1. This CDR3 region has 14 residues. Trimming took 9 bases from V and 0 from J; bases not matched to a gene: 5. The V gene's germline CDR1 is MNHEY and CDR2 SVGAGI. The DNA of the CDR3 is TGTGCCAGTTCGACAGGGACAGCCAAAAACATTCAGTACTTC. This codes for CASSTGTAKNIQYF.

The CDR3 nucleotides read TGCGCCAGCAAAGGAGGTAATACAGATACGCAGTATTTT. Translated, it gives CASKGGNTDTQYF. The chain links TRBV10-1 to TRBJ2-3; D possibly corresponds to TRBD2 (5 bases). Germline CDR1 and CDR2: WNHNN and SYGVQD (reference sequence). Trimming took off 7 bases at V and 3 bases at J, with 11 bases between the two ends. This CDR3 is 13 amino acids long.

The chain joins TRBV28 to TRBJ2-7; D possibly corresponds to TRBD2 (6 bases). V dropped 0 bases and J dropped 6 bases, with 6 bases sitting between them. Germline values: CDR1 MDHEN, CDR2 SYDVKM. This CDR3 comprises 12 residues. Here the CDR3 DNA reads TGTGCCAGCAGTTTATGGGGGGGCGAGCAGTACTTC. It codes for CASSLWGGEQYF. Combining the CDR3 with reference TRBV28 and TRBJ2-7 gives the whole variable domain DVKVTQSSRYLVKRTGEKVFLECVQDMDHENMFWYRQDPGLGLRLIYFSYDVKMKEKGDIPEGYSVSREKKERFSLILESASTNQTSMYLCASSLWGGEQYFGPGTRLTVT.